The T cell receptor beta chain under discussion was sequenced for a study of blood T cells in healthy people across ages. Broader study findings: Relative to aged donors, long-lived donors carried more naive CD4+ cells and displayed higher diversity.

CDR3 length: 16 amino acids. Germline values: CDR1 KGHSH, CDR2 LQKENI. V shed 6 bases, J shed 2 bases, and the junction held 12 bases outside the gene matches. For the second PCR, which ran for roughly 6 to 12 cycles, a sample-barcoded 5' primer and a J-beta primer mix were used. MiXCR was run by TCRdb on the 5' RACE reads, yielding one entry per CDR3 protein. In the table there are about 1.1 million distinct CDR3 sequences, 35% to 40% of which are singletons. With regard to this clonotype: As yet, its antigen is unknown.

The TCR sequence derives from a man younger than 35 in good health. This sequence joins TRBV18 and TRBJ2-7; 8 bases are a match to TRBD1. Specimen: blood. CDR3 in amino acids: CASSRSGQGGTYEQYF. The DNA for the CDR3 is TGTGCCAGCTCCCGCTCAGGACAGGGTGGAACCTACGAGCAGTACTTC.